This record concerns one T cell receptor (beta chain) sequence. These data originate in a study of OX40 agonist ivuxolimab in advanced cancers. On the study more broadly: Patients got intravenous ivuxolimab at 0.01 to 10 mg/kg every 2 weeks.

The data were produced by immunoSEQ multiplex PCR, yet TCRdb's version contains in-frame clones alone and is incomplete. The sample records approximately 64,000 clones, about 87% being singletons. This clonotype was obtained from an adult with an advanced solid tumor such as melanoma, head and neck, liver or kidney cancer. Sequencing was performed on CD4+ or CD8+ T cells sorted from blood, taken in a trial of the OX40 agonist ivuxolimab.

The CDR3 sequence is CASSEARGLPQHF. The CDR3 DNA reads TGTGCCAGCAGTGAAGCCCGCGGGCTCCCCCAGCATTTT. The chain combines TRBV6-5 with TRBJ1-5; no clear D gene. The ends were cut back, 5 bases at V and 10 bases at J, with 15 bases in the middle. Germline values: CDR1 MNHEY, CDR2 SVGAGI. This CDR3 region has 13 residues.